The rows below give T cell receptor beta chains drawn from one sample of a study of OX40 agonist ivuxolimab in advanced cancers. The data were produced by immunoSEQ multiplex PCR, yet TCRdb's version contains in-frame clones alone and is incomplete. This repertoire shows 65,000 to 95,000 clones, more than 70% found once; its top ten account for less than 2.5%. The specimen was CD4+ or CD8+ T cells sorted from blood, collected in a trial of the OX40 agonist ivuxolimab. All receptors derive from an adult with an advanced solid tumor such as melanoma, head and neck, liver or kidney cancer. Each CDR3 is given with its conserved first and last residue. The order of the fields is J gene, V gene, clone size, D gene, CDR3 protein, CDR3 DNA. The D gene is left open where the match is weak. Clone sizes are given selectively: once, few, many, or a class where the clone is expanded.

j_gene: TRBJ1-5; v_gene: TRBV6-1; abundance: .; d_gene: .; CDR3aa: CASSTHREGSQHF; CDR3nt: TGTGCCAGCAGTACCCACAGGGAGGGTTCCCAGCATTTT
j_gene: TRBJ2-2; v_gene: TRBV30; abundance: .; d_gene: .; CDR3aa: CAWSSGVGELFF; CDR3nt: TGTGCCTGGAGTTCGGGAGTCGGGGAGCTGTTTTTT
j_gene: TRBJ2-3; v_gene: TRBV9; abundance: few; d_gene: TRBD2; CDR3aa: CASSAVAGALTDTQYF; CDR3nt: TGTGCCAGCAGCGCCGTAGCGGGGGCGCTCACAGATACGCAGTATTTT
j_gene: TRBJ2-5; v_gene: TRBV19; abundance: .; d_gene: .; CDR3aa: CASSRDLQETQYF; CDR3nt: TGTGCCAGTTCCAGAGACCTCCAAGAGACCCAGTACTTC
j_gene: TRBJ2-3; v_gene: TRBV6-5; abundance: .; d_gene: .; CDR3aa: CASRGLFTDTQYF; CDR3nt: TGTGCCAGCAGGGGACTGTTCACAGATACGCAGTATTTT
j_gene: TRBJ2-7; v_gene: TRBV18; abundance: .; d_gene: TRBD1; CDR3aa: CASSPLGQGNPYEQYF; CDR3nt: TGTGCCAGCTCACCCCTGGGACAGGGGAACCCCTACGAGCAGTACTTC
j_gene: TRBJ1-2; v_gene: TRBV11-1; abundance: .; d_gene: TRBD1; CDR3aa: CASSWRRGDRGNYGYTF; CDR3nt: TGTGCCAGCAGCTGGAGACGTGGGGACAGGGGCAACTATGGCTACACCTTC
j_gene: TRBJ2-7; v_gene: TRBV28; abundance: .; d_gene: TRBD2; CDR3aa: CASSLPGGASGRVKYF; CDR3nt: TGTGCCAGCAGCCTGCCCGGTGGGGCTAGCGGGAGAGTGAAGTACTTC
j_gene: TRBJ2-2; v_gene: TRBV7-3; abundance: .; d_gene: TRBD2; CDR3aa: CASSLTGLAGNTGELFF; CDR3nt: TGTGCCAGCAGCTTAACGGGACTAGCGGGGAACACCGGGGAGCTGTTTTTT
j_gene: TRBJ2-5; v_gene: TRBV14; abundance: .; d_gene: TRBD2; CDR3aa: CASKRRTSAEETQYF; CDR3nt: TGTGCCAGCAAGAGGAGGACTAGCGCGGAAGAGACCCAGTACTTC
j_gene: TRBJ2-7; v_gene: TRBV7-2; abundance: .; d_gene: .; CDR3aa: CASSPGHASYEQYF; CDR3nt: TGTGCCAGCAGCCCGGGACACGCCAGCTACGAGCAGTACTTC
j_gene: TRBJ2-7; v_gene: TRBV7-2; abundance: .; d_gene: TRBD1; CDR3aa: CASSFPDRASYEQYF; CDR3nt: TGTGCCAGCAGCTTCCCGGACAGGGCCTCCTACGAGCAGTACTTC
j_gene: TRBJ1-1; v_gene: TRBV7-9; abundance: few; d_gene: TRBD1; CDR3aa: CASSYRGLNTEAFF; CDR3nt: TGTGCCAGCAGCTACAGGGGGCTGAACACTGAAGCTTTCTTT
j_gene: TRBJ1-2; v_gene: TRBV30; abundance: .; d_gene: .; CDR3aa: CAWSFGTGTNYGYTF; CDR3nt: TGTGCCTGGAGTTTCGGAACCGGGACTAACTATGGCTACACCTTC
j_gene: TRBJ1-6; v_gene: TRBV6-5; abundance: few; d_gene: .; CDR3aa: CASSYLKVFSPLHF; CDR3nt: TGTGCCAGCAGTTACCTTAAGGTGTTTTCACCCCTCCACTTT
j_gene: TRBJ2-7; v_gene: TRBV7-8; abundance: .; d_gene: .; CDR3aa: CASSLGPRPYEQYF; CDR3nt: TGTGCCAGCAGCTTAGGTCCCAGACCCTACGAGCAGTACTTC
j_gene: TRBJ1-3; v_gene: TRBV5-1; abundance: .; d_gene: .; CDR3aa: CASSPGSGNTIYF; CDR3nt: TGCGCCAGCAGCCCAGGGAGTGGAAACACCATATATTTT
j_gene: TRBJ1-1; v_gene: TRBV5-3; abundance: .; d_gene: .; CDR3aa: CARSPCLTEAFF; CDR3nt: TGTGCCAGAAGCCCGTGTCTTACTGAAGCTTTCTTT
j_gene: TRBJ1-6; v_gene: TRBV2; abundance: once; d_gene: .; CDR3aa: CASNARMVSPLHF; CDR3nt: TGTGCCAGCAATGCCAGGATGGTTTCACCCCTCCACTTT
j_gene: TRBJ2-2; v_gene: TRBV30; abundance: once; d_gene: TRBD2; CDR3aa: CAWRLAGETGELFF; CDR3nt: TGTGCCTGGAGGCTAGCGGGAGAGACCGGGGAGCTGTTTTTT
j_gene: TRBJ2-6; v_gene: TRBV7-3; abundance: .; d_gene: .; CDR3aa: CASSLTGGTGANVLTF; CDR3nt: TGTGCCAGCAGCTTAACTGGAGGGACTGGGGCCAACGTCCTGACTTTC
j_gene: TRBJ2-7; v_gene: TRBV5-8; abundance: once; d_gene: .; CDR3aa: CASSSFNRDEQYF; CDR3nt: TGTGCCAGCAGCTCCTTCAACAGGGACGAGCAGTACTTC
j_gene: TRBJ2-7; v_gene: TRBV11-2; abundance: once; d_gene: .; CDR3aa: CASSFLASAKYTTF; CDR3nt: TGTGCCAGCAGCTTCTTGGCCAGCGCTAAGTACACCACCTTC
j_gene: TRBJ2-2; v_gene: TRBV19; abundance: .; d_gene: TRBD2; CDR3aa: CASSNRSSGRGELFF; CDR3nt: TGTGCCAGTAGTAACCGGTCGAGCGGGAGGGGGGAGCTGTTTTTT
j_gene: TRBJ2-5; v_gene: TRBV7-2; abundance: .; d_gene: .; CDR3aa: CASSSLAGERETQYF; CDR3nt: TGTGCCAGCAGTTCACTAGCAGGGGAGAGGGAGACCCAGTACTTC
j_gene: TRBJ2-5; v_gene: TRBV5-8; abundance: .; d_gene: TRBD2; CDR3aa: CASSPGLAGDQETQYF; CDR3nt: TGTGCCAGCAGCCCAGGACTAGCGGGCGACCAAGAGACCCAGTACTTC
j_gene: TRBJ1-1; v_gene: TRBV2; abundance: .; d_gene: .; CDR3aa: CASRVKMNTEAFF; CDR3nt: TGTGCCAGCAGGGTAAAGATGAACACTGAAGCTTTCTTT
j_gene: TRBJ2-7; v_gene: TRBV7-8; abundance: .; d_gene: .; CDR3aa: CASSFSTHAYEQYF; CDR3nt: TGTGCCAGCAGCTTCAGTACCCATGCCTACGAGCAGTACTTC
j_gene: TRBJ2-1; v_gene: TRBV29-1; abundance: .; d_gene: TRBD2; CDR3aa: CSGGTSGRRGQFF; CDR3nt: TGCAGCGGGGGGACTAGCGGGAGACGCGGGCAGTTCTTC
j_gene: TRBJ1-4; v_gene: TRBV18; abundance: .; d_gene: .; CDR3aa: CASSHTGRPEKLFF; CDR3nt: TGTGCCAGCTCACACACGGGACGGCCTGAAAAACTGTTTTTT
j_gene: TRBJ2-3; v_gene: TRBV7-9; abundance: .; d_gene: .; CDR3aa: CASSFNRRTDTQYF; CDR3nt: TGTGCCAGCAGCTTTAACCGCCGCACAGATACGCAGTATTTT
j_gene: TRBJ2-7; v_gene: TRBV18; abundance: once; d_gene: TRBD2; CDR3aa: CASSPLAGGPTRYEQYF; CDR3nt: TGTGCCAGCTCACCACTAGCGGGGGGGCCAACGCGCTACGAGCAGTACTTC
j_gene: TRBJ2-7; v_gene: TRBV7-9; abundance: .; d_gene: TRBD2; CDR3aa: CASSLAGVSEQYF; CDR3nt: TGTGCCAGCTCACTAGCGGGAGTATCCGAGCAGTACTTC
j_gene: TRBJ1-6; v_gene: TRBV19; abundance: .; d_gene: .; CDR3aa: CASSSSLSYNSPLHF; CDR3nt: TGTGCCAGTAGTAGCAGCCTCTCCTATAATTCACCCCTCCACTTT
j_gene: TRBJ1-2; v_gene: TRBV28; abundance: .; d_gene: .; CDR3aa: CASRPTGNYGYTF; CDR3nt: TGTGCCAGCAGACCGACGGGGAACTATGGCTACACCTTC
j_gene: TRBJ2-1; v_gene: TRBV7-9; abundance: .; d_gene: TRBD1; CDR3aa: CASSNRGLSSYNEQFF; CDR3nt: TGTGCCAGCAGCAACAGGGGGTTAAGCTCCTACAATGAGCAGTTCTTC
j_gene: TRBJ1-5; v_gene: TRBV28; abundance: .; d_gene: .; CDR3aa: CASSRDLNQPQHF; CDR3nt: TGTGCCAGCAGCCGTGACCTGAATCAGCCCCAGCATTTT
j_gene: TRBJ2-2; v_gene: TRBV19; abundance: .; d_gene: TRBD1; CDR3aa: CASRPARRDRSTGELFF; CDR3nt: TGTGCCAGTAGACCCGCAAGAAGGGACAGGTCGACCGGGGAGCTGTTTTTT
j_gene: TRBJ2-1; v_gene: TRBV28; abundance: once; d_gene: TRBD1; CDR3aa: CASSFSGTGPRDEQFF; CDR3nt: TGTGCCAGCAGTTTCTCCGGGACAGGTCCAAGGGATGAGCAGTTCTTC
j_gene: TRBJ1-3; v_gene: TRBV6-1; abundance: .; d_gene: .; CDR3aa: CASSEGGATSGNTIYF; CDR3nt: TGTGCCAGCAGTGAAGGCGGGGCCACCTCTGGAAACACCATATATTTT
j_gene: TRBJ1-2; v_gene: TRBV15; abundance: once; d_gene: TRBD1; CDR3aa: CATSRTDRVDGYTF; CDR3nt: TGTGCCACCAGCAGAACCGACAGGGTTGATGGCTACACCTTC
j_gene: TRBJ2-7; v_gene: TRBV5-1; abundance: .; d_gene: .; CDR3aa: CASSLQGGEQYF; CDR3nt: TGCGCCAGCAGCTTGCAGGGGGGCGAGCAGTACTTC
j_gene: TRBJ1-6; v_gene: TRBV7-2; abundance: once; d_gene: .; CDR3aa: CASSGGGGLNNSPLHF; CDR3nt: TGTGCCAGCAGTGGGGGGGGCGGACTTAATAATTCACCCCTCCACTTT
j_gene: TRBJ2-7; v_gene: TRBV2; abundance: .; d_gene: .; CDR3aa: CASRVDGSYEQYF; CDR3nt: TGTGCCAGCAGAGTAGATGGATCCTACGAGCAGTACTTC
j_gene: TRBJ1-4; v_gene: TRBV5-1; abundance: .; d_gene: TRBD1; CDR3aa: CASSWGQSTNEKLFF; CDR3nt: TGCGCCAGCAGCTGGGGACAGTCAACTAATGAAAAACTGTTTTTT
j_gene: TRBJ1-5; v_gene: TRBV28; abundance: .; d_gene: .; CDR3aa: CASSLLGGNQPQHF; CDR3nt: TGTGCCAGCAGTTTATTGGGGGGCAATCAGCCCCAGCATTTT
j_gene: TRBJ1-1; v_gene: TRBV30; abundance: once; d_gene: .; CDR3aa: CAWSPGQFGPEAFF; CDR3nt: TGTGCCTGGAGTCCTGGACAGTTCGGACCTGAAGCTTTCTTT
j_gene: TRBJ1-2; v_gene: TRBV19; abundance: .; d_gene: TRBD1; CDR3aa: CASNPGTDENYGYTF; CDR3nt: TGTGCCAGTAATCCCGGGACAGACGAAAACTATGGCTACACCTTC
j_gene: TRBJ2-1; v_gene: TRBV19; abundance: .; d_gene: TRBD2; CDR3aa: CASSITGGGNNEQFF; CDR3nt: TGTGCCAGTAGTATTACGGGGGGGGGAAACAATGAGCAGTTCTTC
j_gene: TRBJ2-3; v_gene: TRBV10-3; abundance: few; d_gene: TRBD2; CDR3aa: CAIKVSGSTDTQYF; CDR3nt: TGTGCCATCAAAGTTAGCGGGAGCACAGATACGCAGTATTTT
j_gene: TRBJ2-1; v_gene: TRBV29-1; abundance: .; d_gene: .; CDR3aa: CSATDGSYNEQFF; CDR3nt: TGCAGCGCCACCGACGGCTCCTACAATGAGCAGTTCTTC